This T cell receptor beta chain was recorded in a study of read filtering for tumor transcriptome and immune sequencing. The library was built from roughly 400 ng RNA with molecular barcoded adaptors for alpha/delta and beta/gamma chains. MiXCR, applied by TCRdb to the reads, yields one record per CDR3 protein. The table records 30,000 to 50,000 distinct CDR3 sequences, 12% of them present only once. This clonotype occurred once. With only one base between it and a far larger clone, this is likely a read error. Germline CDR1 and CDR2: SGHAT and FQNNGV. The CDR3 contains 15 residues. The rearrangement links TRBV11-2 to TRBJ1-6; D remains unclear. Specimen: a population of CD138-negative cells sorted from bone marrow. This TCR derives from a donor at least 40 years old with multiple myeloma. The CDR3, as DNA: TGTGCCAGCAGCTTCTCGGAGTCGGGGAATTCACCCCCCCACTTT. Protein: CASSFSESGNSPPHF.